This TCR beta chain derives from a study of blood T cell repertoires in COVID-19. The germline CDR1 and CDR2 sequences are MDHEN and SYDVKM. V lost 2 bases and J 5 bases, leaving 9 bases between the germline ends. The CDR3 loop spans 13 amino acids. Cohort assignment relied on participant-reported clinical history. Clones were read by immunoSEQ multiplex PCR, and TCRdb kept only the in-frame ones, dropping some. The sample records roughly 250,000 clones, 80% to 90% being singletons. The clonotype originates from a woman under 40 who had recovered from COVID-19. The chain has TRBV28 and TRBJ1-2; D is unresolved. Sequencing was done on a sample of PBMCs or T cells enriched from blood (not recorded which). The CDR3 is CASSLEGWYGYTF. CDR3 bases: TGTGCCAGCAGTTTAGAGGGATGGTATGGCTACACCTTC.